The T cell receptor (beta chain) described here comes from a study of blood T cell repertoires in COVID-19. Study at large: COVID-19 samples collected from the United States, Italy and Spain covered acute and convalescent phases. PBMCs, B-cell-depleted T cells, or T cells were the source of the cDNA or gDNA that made up the material.

Under the authors' procedure: Reference gene primer amplification in the assay estimated nucleated cell counts. The protocol was immunoSEQ multiplex PCR, while the TCRdb copy is restricted to in-frame clones and leaves out a portion. V and J calls plus clone size are reproduced from that table; the DNA served to infer D and trimming. Here the sample spans around 200,000 clones, about 90% being singletons. The CDR3 has 12 amino acids. Trimming removed 4 bases from V and 6 bases from J; junction bases left unmatched: 3. Germline assignment: CDR1 SGHDT and CDR2 YYEEEE. The TCR was taken from a man aged 45-65 years with acute or convalescent COVID-19. The sequenced sample consisted of peripheral blood. V and J are TRBV5-6 and TRBJ1-2, with 7 bases lining up with TRBD1. Written as DNA, the CDR3 is TGTGCCAGCAGCCCGACAGGGCATGGCTACACCTTC. This codes for CASSPTGHGYTF.